This entry concerns a single TCR beta chain. What it recognizes is unknown. Second-dose groups at about 4 or about 12 weeks were pooled. The sample originates from a study of T cell responses to AZD1222 COVID-19 vaccine. Points from the study as a whole: Unmutated regions of variants are reportedly targeted by nearly half of spike-specific TCRs. Baseline seropositives among AZD1222 recipients totaled only 5 to 7. Spike-specific TCR breadth rose after two AZD1222 doses, and depth rose as well.

The germline gives CDR1 KGHSH, CDR2 LQKENI. Trimming took off 1 base at V and 7 bases at J, with 11 bases between the two ends. The CDR3 totals 15 residues. This table comes from immunoSEQ multiplex PCR, and its TCRdb copy is limited to in-frame clones, with some not included. The sample comprises fewer than 100,000 clones, approximately 84% of which are singletons, and about 14% rests with the top ten. Sequencing was performed on peripheral blood, taken 28 days after the second AZD1222 dose. The receptor was derived from an adult who received the AZD1222 COVID-19 vaccine. The chain joins TRBV18 to TRBJ1-6, with D unresolved. The CDR3, as DNA: TGTGCCAGCTCACCACTTGGCAGCACGAATTCACCCCTCCACTTT. This translates into CASSPLGSTNSPLHF.